Each of the 6 T cell receptor beta chains below was sequenced from the same sample in a study of PD-L1 blockade in urothelial cancer (TCRdb year 2017). Libraries came from the immunoSEQ multiplex PCR assay. Imported from immuneACCESS, the table was reduced by TCRdb to in-frame sequences with V and J called. These copies leave out some clones; in studies compared against another copy, an unresolved V gene accounts for under half, and the cause of the remainder is not known. Counted in this sample were about 51,000 clones; approximately 83% of them appeared once. Of the sample, 16% is held by the ten largest clones. This sample comprised PBMCs, obtained around atezolizumab (anti-PD-L1) treatment. The receptors were sampled from a man in his 60s with urothelial cancer.

The CDR3 sequence: CASSLAPDNYGYTF. Here the CDR3 DNA reads TGTGCCAGCAGCTTAGCTCCAGATAACTATGGCTACACCTTC. The rearrangement links TRBV11-2 to TRBJ1-2; D unclear. This CDR3 is built from 14 residues. V lost 1 base and J lost 1, with 7 bases in between. The germline V gene encodes CDR1 SGHAT and CDR2 FQNNGV.

V is TRBV28 and J is TRBJ1-1; TRBD1 matches 8 bases. V was pared by 6 bases and J by 1 base, with 4 bases of the junction left unmatched. CDR1 is MDHEN, CDR2 SYDVKM, per germline. The CDR3 is 14 amino acids. The CDR3 region has the DNA TGTGCCAGCAGCTCCGGGACAGGGAACACTGAAGCTTTCTTT. Protein: CASSSGTGNTEAFF.

CDR3 residues: CASTRSGLAGGSEQFF. The CDR3 coding sequence is TGTGCCAGTACTCGATCGGGACTAGCGGGGGGTTCCGAGCAGTTCTTC. The rearrangement links TRBV19 to TRBJ2-1, with 15 bases matching TRBD2. The CDR3 covers 16 residues. Germline CDR1 LNHDA, CDR2 SQIVND (reference sequence). The trim removed 7 bases at V and 10 bases at J, leaving 11 bases unmatched.

V is TRBV6-4 and J is TRBJ2-1, with 8 bases lining up with TRBD2. Germline assignment: CDR1 MRHNA and CDR2 SNTAGT. The V gene end was trimmed by 0 bases and the J gene end by 6 bases; junction bases not matched to a gene: 10. The CDR3 sequence is 17 residues long. The CDR3 loop reads CASSDSTSGGGSNEQFF. In DNA form, the CDR3 reads TGTGCCAGCAGTGACTCGACCAGCGGGGGCGGGAGCAATGAGCAGTTCTTC.

This rearrangement joins TRBV19 to TRBJ2-7, with D possibly matching TRBD2 (5 bases). CDR3 length: 17 amino acids. Germline lookup yields CDR1 LNHDA and CDR2 SQIVND (reference sequence). V was trimmed by 5 bases and J by 3 bases, leaving 23 bases between them. Here the CDR3 reads CASSEVEGQRHLYEQYF. CDR3 in DNA: TGTGCCAGTAGTGAAGTAGAGGGTCAGCGGCACCTCTACGAGCAGTACTTC.

The chain links TRBV11-3 to TRBJ2-1; D gene ambiguous. CDR3 length: 12 residues. Germline CDR1 SGHNT, CDR2 YENEEA. With 0 bases removed from V and 7 bases from J, the gap between germline ends came to 4 bases. CDR3 in amino acids: CASSLDRNEQFF. CDR3 DNA: TGTGCCAGCAGCTTAGACCGGAATGAGCAGTTCTTC.